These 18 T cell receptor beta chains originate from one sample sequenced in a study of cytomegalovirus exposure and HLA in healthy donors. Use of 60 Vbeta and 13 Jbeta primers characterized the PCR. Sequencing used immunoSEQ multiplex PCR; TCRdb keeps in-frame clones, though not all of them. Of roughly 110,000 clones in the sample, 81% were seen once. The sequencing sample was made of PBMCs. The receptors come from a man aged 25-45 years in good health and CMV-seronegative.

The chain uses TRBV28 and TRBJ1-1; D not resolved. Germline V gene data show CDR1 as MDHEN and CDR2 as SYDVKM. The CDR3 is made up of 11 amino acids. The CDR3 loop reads CGYSSNTEAFF. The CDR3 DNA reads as TGTGGCTACTCATCGAACACTGAAGCTTTCTTT.

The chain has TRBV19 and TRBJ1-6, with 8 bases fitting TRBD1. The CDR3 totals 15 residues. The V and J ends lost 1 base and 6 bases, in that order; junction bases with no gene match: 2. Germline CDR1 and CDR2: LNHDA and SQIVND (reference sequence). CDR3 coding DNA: TGTGCCAGTAGTATAGCACAGGGGGTTAATTCACCCCTCCACTTT. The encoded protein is CASSIAQGVNSPLHF.

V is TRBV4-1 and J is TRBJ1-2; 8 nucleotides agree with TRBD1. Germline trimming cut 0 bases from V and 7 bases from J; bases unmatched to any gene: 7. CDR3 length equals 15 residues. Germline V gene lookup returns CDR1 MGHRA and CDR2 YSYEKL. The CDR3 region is CASSQEGRTGSGYTF. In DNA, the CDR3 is TGCGCCAGCAGCCAAGAGGGAAGGACAGGGAGTGGCTACACCTTC.

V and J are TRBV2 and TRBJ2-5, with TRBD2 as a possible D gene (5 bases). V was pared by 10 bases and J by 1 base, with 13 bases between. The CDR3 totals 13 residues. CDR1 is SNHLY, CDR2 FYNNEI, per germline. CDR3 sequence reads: CANEDGLQETQYF. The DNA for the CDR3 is TGTGCCAACGAGGACGGACTCCAAGAGACCCAGTACTTC.

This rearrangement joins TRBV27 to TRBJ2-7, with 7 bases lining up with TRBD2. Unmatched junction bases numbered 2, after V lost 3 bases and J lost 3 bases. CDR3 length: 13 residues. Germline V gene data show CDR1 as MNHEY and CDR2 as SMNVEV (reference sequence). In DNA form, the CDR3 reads TGTGCCAGCAGTTTGGGCGGGAGCTACGAGCAGTACTTC. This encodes CASSLGGSYEQYF.

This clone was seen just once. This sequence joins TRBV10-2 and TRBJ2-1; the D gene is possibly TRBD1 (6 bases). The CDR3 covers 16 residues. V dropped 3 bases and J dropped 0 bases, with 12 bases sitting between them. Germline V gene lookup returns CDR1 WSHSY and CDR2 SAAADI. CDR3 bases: TGCGCCAGCAGTGATAGGGACAAAAGCTCCTACAATGAGCAGTTCTTC. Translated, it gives CASSDRDKSSYNEQFF.

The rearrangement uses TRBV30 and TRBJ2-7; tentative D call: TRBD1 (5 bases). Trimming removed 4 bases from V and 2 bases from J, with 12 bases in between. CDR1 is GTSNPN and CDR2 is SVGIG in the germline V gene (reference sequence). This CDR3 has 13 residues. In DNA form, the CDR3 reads TGTGCCTGGATGGAGTCAGGGACCTACGAGCAGTACTTC. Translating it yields CAWMESGTYEQYF. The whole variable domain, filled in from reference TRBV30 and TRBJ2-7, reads SQTIHQWPATLVQPVGSPLSLECTVEGTSNPNLYWYRQAAGRGLQLLFYSVGIGQISSEVPQNLSASRPQDRQFILSSKKLLLSDSGFYLCAWMESGTYEQYFGPGTRLTVT.

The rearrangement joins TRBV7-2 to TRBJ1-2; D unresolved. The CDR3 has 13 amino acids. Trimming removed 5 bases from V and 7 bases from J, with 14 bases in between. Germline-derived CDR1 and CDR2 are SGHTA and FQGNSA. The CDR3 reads CASSLVSESGYTF. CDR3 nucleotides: TGTGCCAGCAGCCTCGTAAGTGAGAGTGGCTACACCTTC. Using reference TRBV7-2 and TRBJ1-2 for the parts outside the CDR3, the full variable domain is GAGVSQSPSNKVTEKGKDVELRCDPISGHTALYWYRQSLGQGLEFLIYFQGNSAPDKSGLPSDRFSAERTGGSVSTLTIQRTQQEDSAVYLCASSLVSESGYTFGSGTRLTVV.

CDR3 protein: CASSYRGLNTEAFF. The CDR3 DNA is TGTGCCAGCAGCTATCGAGGTTTGAACACTGAAGCTTTCTTT. V is TRBV7-8 and J is TRBJ1-1; D gene ambiguous. CDR3 length equals 14 residues. V lost 4 bases and J 0 bases, leaving 9 bases between the germline ends. Germline V gene sequence: CDR1 SGHVS, CDR2 FQNEAQ.

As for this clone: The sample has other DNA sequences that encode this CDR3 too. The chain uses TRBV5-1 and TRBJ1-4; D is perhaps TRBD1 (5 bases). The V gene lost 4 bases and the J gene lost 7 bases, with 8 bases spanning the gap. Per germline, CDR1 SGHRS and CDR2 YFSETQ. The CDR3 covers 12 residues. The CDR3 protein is CASSLDSEKLFF. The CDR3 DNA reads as TGCGCCAGCAGCCTAGACAGTGAAAAACTGTTTTTT.

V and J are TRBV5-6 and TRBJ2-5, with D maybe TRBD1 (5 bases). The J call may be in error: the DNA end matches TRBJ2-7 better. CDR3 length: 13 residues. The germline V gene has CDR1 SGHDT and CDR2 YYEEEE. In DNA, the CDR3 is TGTGCCAGCAGCTACGTAGACAGCTACGAGCAGTACTTC. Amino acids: CASSYVDSYEQYF.

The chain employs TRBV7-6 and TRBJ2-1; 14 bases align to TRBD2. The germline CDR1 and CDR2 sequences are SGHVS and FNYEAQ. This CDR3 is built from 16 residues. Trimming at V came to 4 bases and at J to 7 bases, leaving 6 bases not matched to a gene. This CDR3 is CASSSGLAGAVNEQFF. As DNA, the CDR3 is TGTGCCAGCAGCTCGGGACTAGCGGGAGCAGTAAATGAGCAGTTCTTC.

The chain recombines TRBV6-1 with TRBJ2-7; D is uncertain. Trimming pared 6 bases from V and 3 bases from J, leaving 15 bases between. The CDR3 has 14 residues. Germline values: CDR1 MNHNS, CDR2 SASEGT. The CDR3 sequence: CASRNRVPNYEQYF. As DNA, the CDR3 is TGTGCCAGCAGGAACCGGGTCCCAAACTACGAGCAGTACTTC.

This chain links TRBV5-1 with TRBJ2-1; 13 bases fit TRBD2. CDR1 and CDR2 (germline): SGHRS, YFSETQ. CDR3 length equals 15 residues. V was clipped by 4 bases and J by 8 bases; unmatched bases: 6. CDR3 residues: CASSKLAGGPYEQFF. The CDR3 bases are TGCGCCAGCAGCAAACTAGCGGGGGGGCCATATGAGCAGTTCTTC.

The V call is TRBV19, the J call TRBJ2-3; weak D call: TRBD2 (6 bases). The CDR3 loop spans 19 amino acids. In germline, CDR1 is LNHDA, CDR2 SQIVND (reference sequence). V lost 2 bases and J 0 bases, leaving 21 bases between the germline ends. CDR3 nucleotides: TGTGCCAGTAGTATATCGCCTCCCGGGACTTCATCTAGCACAGATACGCAGTATTTT. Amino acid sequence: CASSISPPGTSSSTDTQYF.

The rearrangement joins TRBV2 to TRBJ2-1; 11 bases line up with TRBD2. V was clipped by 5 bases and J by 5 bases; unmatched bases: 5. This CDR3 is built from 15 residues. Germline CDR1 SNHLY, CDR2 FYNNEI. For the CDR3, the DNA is TGTGCCAGCAGTCCTAGCGGGGGGCGGAACAATGAGCAGTTCTTC. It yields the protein CASSPSGGRNNEQFF.

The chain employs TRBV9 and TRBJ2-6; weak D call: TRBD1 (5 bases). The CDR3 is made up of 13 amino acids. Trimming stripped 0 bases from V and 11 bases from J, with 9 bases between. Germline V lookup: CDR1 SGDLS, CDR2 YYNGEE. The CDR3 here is CASSVETVDVLTF. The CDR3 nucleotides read TGTGCCAGCAGCGTAGAGACAGTAGACGTCCTGACTTTC.

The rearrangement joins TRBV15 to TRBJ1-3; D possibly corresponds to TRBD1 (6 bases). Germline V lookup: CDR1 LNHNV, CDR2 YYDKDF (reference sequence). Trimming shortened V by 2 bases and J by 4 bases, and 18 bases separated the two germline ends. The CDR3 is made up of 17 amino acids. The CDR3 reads CATSRSSLGDTGNTIYF. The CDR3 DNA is TGTGCCACCAGCAGATCGAGCCTTGGGGACACAGGAAACACCATATATTTT.